A single sample gave rise to the 21 T cell receptor beta chains below, sequenced in a study of a mutant IDH1 vaccine in newly diagnosed glioma (dated by TCRdb to about 2021). The time point label on this specimen signifies: baseline, week 1 (first vaccination visit). In the paper's terms, the treatment or condition label means: pre-vaccination baseline after standard-of-care therapy. Libraries were prepared through the immunoSEQ multiplex PCR assay. TCRdb's version of the immuneACCESS table is confined to in-frame rearrangements and falls short of the full clone set. An unresolved V gene accounts for under half of the shortfall where checked; the remainder is of unknown origin. A total of 20,000 to 25,000 clones appear in this sample, just over 90% of them only once. The top ten hold approximately 1.1% of the sample. The specimen comprised PBMCs, sampled from a glioma patient treated with radiotherapy, temozolomide or both. Receptors were obtained from a man aged 40-50 years with glioma.

The genes are TRBV19 and TRBJ1-5, with TRBD1 as a possible D gene (6 bases). Germline V CDR1 and CDR2: LNHDA, SQIVND (reference sequence). Trimming took off 6 bases at V and 6 bases at J, with 24 bases between the two ends. The length of the CDR3 is 17 residues. In DNA, the CDR3 is TGTGCCAGTAGCCCGACGACAGGTCGGATGGTGGGTCAGCCCCAGCATTTT. Translation: CASSPTTGRMVGQPQHF. The whole variable domain, filled in from reference TRBV19 and TRBJ1-5, reads DGGITQSPKYLFRKEGQNVTLSCEQNLNHDAMYWYRQDPGQGLRLIYYSQIVNDFQKGDIAEGYSVSREKKESFPLTVTSAQKNPTAFYLCASSPTTGRMVGQPQHFGDGTRLSIL.

The chain carries TRBV29-1 and TRBJ2-3; TRBD2 matches 8 bases. J lost 4 bases, V lost 6 bases, and 9 bases had no gene match. This CDR3 has 14 amino acids. Germline CDR1 SQVTM, CDR2 ANQGSEA. CDR3 nucleotides: TGCAGCGTGGTCGGCAGCGGGAGCTCAGATACGCAGTATTTT. Protein product: CSVVGSGSSDTQYF.

The chain carries TRBV7-8 and TRBJ1-5; possibly TRBD1 for D (6 bases). The CDR3 sequence is 15 residues long. Trimming removed 6 bases at V and 4 bases at J, with 16 bases between. Germline loops: CDR1 SGHVS, CDR2 FQNEAQ. The CDR3, as DNA: TGTGCCAGCAGTCAATTACAGGGACCTAATCAGCCCCAGCATTTT. This translates into CASSQLQGPNQPQHF.

The chain uses TRBV5-4 and TRBJ2-4, with TRBD1 as a possible D gene (6 bases). Trimming took off 3 bases at V and 2 bases at J, with 15 bases between the two ends. CDR1 is SGHNT and CDR2 is YYREEE in the germline V gene (reference sequence). The CDR3 spans 16 residues. The DNA for the CDR3 is TGTGCCAGCAGCTCCGGACAGCTATCGTCCAAAAACATTCAGTACTTC. This gives the protein CASSSGQLSSKNIQYF.

V usage is TRBV4-3 and J usage is TRBJ1-4, with D unresolved. The germline V gene encodes CDR1 LGHNA and CDR2 YSLEER. The CDR3 has 16 residues. V was trimmed by 0 bases and J by 8 bases, leaving 16 bases between them. CDR3 nucleotide sequence: TGCGCCAGCAGCCAAGATACGGCAGCGTTCGGGGAAAAACTGTTTTTT. Translated: CASSQDTAAFGEKLFF.

The CDR3 region is CASRMTGGNTEAFF. CDR3 nucleotides: TGTGCCAGCAGGATGACAGGGGGGAACACTGAAGCTTTCTTT. V usage is TRBV7-9 and J usage is TRBJ1-1, with 9 bases aligning to TRBD1. From germline, CDR1 is SEHNR and CDR2 FQNEAQ (reference sequence). The CDR3 spans 14 residues. Unmatched junction bases numbered 3, after V lost 6 bases and J lost 1 base.

The chain employs TRBV6-6 and TRBJ1-2; D is unclear. The length of the CDR3 is 15 residues. V lost 1 base, J lost 1 base, and 10 bases lay in between. Germline V lookup: CDR1 MNHNY, CDR2 SVGAGI (reference sequence). CDR3 in amino acids: CASSYYVEYNYGYTF. Written as DNA, the CDR3 is TGTGCCAGCAGTTACTACGTCGAATATAACTATGGCTACACCTTC.

The CDR3 region is CASSGGTTQETQYF. The DNA of the CDR3 is TGTGCCAGCAGCGGTGGGACAACCCAAGAGACCCAGTACTTC. This rearrangement joins TRBV9 to TRBJ2-5; tentative D call: TRBD1 (6 bases). The CDR3 runs 14 residues. Germline lookup yields CDR1 SGDLS and CDR2 YYNGEE. V lost 3 bases to trimming and J lost 1 base, with 10 bases between them. The entire variable domain, with the rest obtained from reference TRBV9 and TRBJ2-5, is as follows: DSGVTQTPKHLITATGQRVTLRCSPRSGDLSVYWYQQSLDQGLQFLIQYYNGEERAKGNILERFSAQQFPDLHSELNLSSLELGDSALYFCASSGGTTQETQYFGPGTRLLVL.

Comment on this clone: One end of the junction fails to match germline, which may point to a read error. The gene calls are TRBV7-7 and TRBJ2-7; the D gene is possibly TRBD2 (6 bases). From germline, CDR1 is SSHAT and CDR2 FNYEAQ (reference sequence). The length of the CDR3 is 13 residues. The CDR3 loop is CASSLAGGDEQYF. The CDR3 DNA reads as TGTGCTAGCAGCTTAGCCGGCGGGGACGAGCAGTACTTC.

This chain links TRBV6-6 with TRBJ1-4, with D possibly TRBD1 on 5 matching bases. Germline CDR1 is MNHNY and CDR2 is SVGAGI (reference sequence). V lost 5 bases to trimming and J lost 10 bases, with 20 bases between them. The CDR3 has 15 amino acids. The CDR3 coding sequence is TGTGCCAGCAGTACAGGCGGGCCCCTAGGTGTAAAACTGTTTTTT. It codes for CASSTGGPLGVKLFF.

This chain uses TRBV14 with TRBJ1-4, with no clear D. The germline V and J ends were trimmed by 0 bases and 8 bases, with 10 bases remaining between them. CDR1 is SGHDN, CDR2 FVKESK, per germline. The CDR3 length is 14 residues. This CDR3 reads CASSQDYSREKLFF. The CDR3 DNA sequence: TGTGCCAGCAGCCAAGATTATTCTCGAGAAAAACTGTTTTTT.

The V gene is TRBV5-1, the J gene TRBJ2-7; D call uncertain. Looked up from germline, CDR1 is SGHRS and CDR2 is YFSETQ. This CDR3 has 12 amino acids. Trimming pared 0 bases from V and 5 bases from J, leaving 6 bases between. CDR3 sequence: CASSLGYDEQYF. In DNA, the CDR3 is TGCGCCAGCAGCTTGGGTTACGACGAGCAGTACTTC.

This rearrangement joins TRBV28 to TRBJ2-7, with 8 bases aligning to TRBD1. V gave up 4 bases and J gave up 0 bases; unmatched junction bases: 5. Per germline, CDR1 MDHEN and CDR2 SYDVKM. The CDR3 spans 15 residues. The CDR3 sequence is CASSSRTGSSYEQYF. The CDR3 region has the DNA TGTGCCAGCAGTTCCCGGACAGGGAGCTCCTACGAGCAGTACTTC.

This chain uses TRBV19 with TRBJ1-2; TRBD1 agrees at 12 bases. The CDR3 contains 16 residues. J lost 8 bases, V lost 9 bases, and 16 bases had no gene match. CDR1 and CDR2 from the germline V gene are LNHDA and SQIVND (reference sequence). Here the CDR3 reads CASIPRLRDRGQGYTF. As DNA, the CDR3 is TGTGCCAGCATTCCCCGACTTCGGGACAGGGGGCAGGGCTACACCTTC.

The chain is built from TRBV6-4 and TRBJ2-1, with 10 bases fitting TRBD2. Per germline, CDR1 MRHNA and CDR2 SNTAGT. V lost 6 bases to trimming and J lost 8 bases; unmatched junction nucleotides: 7. The CDR3 totals 14 residues. CDR3 DNA sequence: TGTGCCAGCAGCACTAGCGGGGATACGGATGAGCAGTTCTTC. Its translation is CASSTSGDTDEQFF.

V is TRBV6-1 and J is TRBJ2-1, with D possibly called TRBD1 or TRBD2 (5 bases each). V lost 6 bases and J 4 bases, leaving 7 bases between the germline ends. Germline V gene sequence: CDR1 MNHNS, CDR2 SASEGT. This CDR3 has 12 residues. In DNA form, the CDR3 reads TGTGCCAGCAGGTGGGGGTACAATGAGCAGTTCTTC. This translates into CASRWGYNEQFF.

The CDR3 region is CASSQMGQGLEKLFF. The DNA of the CDR3 is TGCGCCAGCAGCCAAATGGGACAGGGGTTAGAAAAACTGTTTTTT. J is TRBJ1-4 and V is TRBV4-1; 10 bases are shared with TRBD1. J gave up 8 bases and V 2 bases, and 5 bases lay outside the gene matches. This CDR3 region has 15 residues. In germline, CDR1 is MGHRA, CDR2 YSYEKL.

The CDR3 loop reads CASSLWDNSYEQYF. The CDR3 region has the DNA TGTGCCAGCAGCTTATGGGACAATTCCTACGAGCAGTACTTC. The chain combines TRBV7-9 with TRBJ2-7; D perhaps matches TRBD1 (6 bases). Germline V gene data show CDR1 as SEHNR and CDR2 as FQNEAQ (reference sequence). The V and J ends lost 2 bases and 1 base respectively, with 9 bases between them. This CDR3 comprises 14 residues.

This sequence joins TRBV25-1 and TRBJ1-1; 7 bases are shared with TRBD1. This CDR3 comprises 14 residues. Unmatched junction bases numbered 7, after V lost 4 bases and J lost 5 bases. Germline V gene lookup returns CDR1 MGHDK and CDR2 SYGVNS. CDR3 nucleotides: TGTGCCAGCAGTGCGCAGGGGGTAATTACTGAAGCTTTCTTT. It is translated as CASSAQGVITEAFF.

The genes are TRBV30 and TRBJ2-2; D uncertain. Trimming shortened V by 2 bases and J by 5 bases, and 9 bases separated the two germline ends. The germline gives CDR1 GTSNPN, CDR2 SVGIG (reference sequence). The CDR3 consists of 13 residues. The CDR3 nucleotides are TGTGCCTGGAGTTGGGGTGAAACCGGGGAGCTGTTTTTT. It specifies CAWSWGETGELFF.

The chain uses TRBV6-6 and TRBJ2-7; no clear D gene. The CDR3 consists of 12 residues. Per germline, CDR1 MNHNY and CDR2 SVGAGI (reference sequence). With 5 bases removed from V and 1 base from J, the gap between germline ends came to 6 bases. CDR3 nucleotides: TGTGCCAGCAGTCCGACGTCCTACGAGCAGTACTTC. This encodes CASSPTSYEQYF.